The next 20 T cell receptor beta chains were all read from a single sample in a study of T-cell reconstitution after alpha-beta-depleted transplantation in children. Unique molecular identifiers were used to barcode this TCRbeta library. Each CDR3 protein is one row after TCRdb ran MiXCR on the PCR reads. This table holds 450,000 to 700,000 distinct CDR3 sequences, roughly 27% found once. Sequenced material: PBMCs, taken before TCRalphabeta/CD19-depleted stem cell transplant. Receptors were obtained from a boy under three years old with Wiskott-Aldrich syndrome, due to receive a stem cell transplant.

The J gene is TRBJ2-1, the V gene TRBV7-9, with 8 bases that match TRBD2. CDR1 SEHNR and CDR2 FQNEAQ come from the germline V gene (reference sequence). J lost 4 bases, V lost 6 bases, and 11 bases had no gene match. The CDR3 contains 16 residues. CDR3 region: CASRWSAGEIYNEQFF. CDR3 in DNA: TGTGCCAGCAGATGGTCAGCGGGGGAAATTTACAATGAGCAGTTCTTC.

In DNA form, the CDR3 reads TGCAGTGCTGGAGCTGACAGGGGAGGAACAGATACGCAGTATTTT. Translated: CSAGADRGGTDTQYF. The chain has TRBV20-1 and TRBJ2-3; 8 positions agree with TRBD1. From germline, CDR1 is DFQATT and CDR2 SNEGSKA (reference sequence). The J segment lost 3 bases and the V segment lost 5 bases, leaving 10 bases of the junction unmatched. The CDR3 runs 15 residues.

The CDR3 sequence: CASNTRGSGKEQYF. CDR3 nucleotides: TGTGCCAGCAACACGCGGGGTAGCGGGAAGGAGCAGTACTTC. J is TRBJ2-7 and V is TRBV9, with TRBD2 matching over 8 bases. The CDR3 runs 14 residues. Germline V gene sequence: CDR1 SGDLS, CDR2 YYNGEE. The V and J ends lost 6 bases and 7 bases, in that order; junction bases with no gene match: 12.

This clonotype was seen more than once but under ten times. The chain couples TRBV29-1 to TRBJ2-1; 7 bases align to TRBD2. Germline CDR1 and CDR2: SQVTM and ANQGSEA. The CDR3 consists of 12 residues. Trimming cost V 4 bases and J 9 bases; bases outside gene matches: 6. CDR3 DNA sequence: TGCAGCGTTGGGGGGGGTCCACCTGAGCAGTTCTTC. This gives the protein CSVGGGPPEQFF.

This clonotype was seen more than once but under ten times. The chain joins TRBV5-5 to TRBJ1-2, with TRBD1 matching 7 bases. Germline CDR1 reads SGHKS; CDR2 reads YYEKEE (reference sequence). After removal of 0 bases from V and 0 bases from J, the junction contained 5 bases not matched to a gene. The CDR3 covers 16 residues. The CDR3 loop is CASSLVSGQTNYGYTF. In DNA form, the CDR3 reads TGTGCCAGCAGCTTGGTATCGGGACAGACTAACTATGGCTACACCTTC.

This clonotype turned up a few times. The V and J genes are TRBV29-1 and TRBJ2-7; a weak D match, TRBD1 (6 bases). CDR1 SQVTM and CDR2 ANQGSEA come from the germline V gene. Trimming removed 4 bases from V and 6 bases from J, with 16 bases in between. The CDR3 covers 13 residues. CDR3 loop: CSVGQRGLGEQYF. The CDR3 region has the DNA TGCAGCGTTGGGCAAAGGGGGTTAGGCGAGCAGTACTTC.

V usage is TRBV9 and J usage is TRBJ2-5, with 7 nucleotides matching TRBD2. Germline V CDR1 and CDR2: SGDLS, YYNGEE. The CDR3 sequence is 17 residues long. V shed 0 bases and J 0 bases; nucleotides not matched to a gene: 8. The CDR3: CASSVASQRGHQETQYF. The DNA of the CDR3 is TGTGCCAGCAGCGTAGCTTCTCAGCGGGGCCACCAAGAGACCCAGTACTTC.

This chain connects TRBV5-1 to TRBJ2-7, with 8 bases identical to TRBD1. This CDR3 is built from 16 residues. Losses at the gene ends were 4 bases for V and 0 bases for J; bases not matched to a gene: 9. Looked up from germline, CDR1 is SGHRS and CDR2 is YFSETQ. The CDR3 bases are TGCGCCAGCAGCGGTGGACAGGGAGTACTCTCCTACGAGCAGTACTTC. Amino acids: CASSGGQGVLSYEQYF.

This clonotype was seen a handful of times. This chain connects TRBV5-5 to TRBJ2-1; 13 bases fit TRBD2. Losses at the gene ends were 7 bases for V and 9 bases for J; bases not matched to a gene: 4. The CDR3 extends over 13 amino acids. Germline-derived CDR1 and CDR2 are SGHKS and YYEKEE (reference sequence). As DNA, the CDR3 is TGTGCCAGCGGACTAGCGGGAGTGTCTGAGCAGTTCTTC. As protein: CASGLAGVSEQFF.

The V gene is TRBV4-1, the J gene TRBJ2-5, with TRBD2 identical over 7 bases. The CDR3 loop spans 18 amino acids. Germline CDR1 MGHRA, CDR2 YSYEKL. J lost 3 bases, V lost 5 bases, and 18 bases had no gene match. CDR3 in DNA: TGCGCCAGCAGCTCAGGATCGGGCGGGAGTAGTAGTAAAGAGACCCAGTACTTC. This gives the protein CASSSGSGGSSSKETQYF.

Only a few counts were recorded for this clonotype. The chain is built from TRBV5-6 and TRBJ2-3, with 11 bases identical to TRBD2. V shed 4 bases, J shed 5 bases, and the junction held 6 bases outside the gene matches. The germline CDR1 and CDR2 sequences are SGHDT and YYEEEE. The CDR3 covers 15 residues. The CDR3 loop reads CASSTGLAEEDTQYF. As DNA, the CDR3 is TGTGCCAGCAGCACGGGACTAGCGGAGGAAGATACGCAGTATTTT.

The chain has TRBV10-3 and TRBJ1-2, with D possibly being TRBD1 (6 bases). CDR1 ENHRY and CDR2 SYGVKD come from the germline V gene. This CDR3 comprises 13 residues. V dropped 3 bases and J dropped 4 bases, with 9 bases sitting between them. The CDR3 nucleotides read TGTGCCATCAGTGAACAGGGTCCCTATGGCTACACCTTC. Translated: CAISEQGPYGYTF.

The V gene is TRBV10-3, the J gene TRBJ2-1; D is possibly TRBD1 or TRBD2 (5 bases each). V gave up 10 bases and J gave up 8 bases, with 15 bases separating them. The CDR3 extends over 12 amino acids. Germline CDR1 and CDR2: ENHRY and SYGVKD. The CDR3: CATKRGFDEQFF. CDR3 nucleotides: TGTGCCACGAAGAGGGGTTTCGATGAGCAGTTCTTC.

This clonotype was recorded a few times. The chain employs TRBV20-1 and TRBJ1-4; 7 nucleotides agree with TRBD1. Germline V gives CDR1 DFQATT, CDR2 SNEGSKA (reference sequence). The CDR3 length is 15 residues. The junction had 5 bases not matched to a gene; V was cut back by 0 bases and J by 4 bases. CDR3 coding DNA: TGCAGTGCTAGAGATCCCGGGACAGTTAATGAAAAACTGTTTTTT. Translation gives CSARDPGTVNEKLFF.

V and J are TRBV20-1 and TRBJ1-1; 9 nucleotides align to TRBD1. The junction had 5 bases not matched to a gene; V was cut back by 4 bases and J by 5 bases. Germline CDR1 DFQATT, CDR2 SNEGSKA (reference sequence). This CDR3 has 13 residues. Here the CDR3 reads CSAMTGGITEAFF. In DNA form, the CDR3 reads TGCAGTGCTATGACAGGGGGGATAACTGAAGCTTTCTTT.

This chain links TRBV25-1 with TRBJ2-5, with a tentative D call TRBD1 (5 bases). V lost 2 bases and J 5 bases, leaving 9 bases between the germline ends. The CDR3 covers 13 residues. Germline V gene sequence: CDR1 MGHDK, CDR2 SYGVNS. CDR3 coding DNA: TGTGCCAGCAGTGAACAGGGTATGGAGACCCAGTACTTC. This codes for CASSEQGMETQYF.

The DNA for the CDR3 is TGCGCCAGCAGCTCCTTCGGGGACGATACGCAGTATTTT. Its protein product is CASSSFGDDTQYF. The rearrangement joins TRBV5-1 to TRBJ2-3; D may match TRBD1 or TRBD2 (5 bases each). There are 13 residues in the CDR3. CDR1 SGHRS and CDR2 YFSETQ come from the germline V gene. The germline V and J ends were trimmed by 3 bases and 6 bases, with 11 bases remaining between them.

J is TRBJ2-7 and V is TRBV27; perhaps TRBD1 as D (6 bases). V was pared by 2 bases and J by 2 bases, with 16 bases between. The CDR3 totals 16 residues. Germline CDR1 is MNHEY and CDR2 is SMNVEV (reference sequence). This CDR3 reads CASSLSTGGWAYEQYF. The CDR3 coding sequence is TGTGCCAGCAGTTTAAGTACTGGGGGCTGGGCCTACGAGCAGTACTTC.

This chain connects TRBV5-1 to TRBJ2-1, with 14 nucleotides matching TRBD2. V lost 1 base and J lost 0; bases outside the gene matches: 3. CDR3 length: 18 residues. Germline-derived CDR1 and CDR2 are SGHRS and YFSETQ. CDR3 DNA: TGCGCCAGCAGCTTGATCGGGACTAGCGGGAGCTCCTACAATGAGCAGTTCTTC. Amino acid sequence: CASSLIGTSGSSYNEQFF.

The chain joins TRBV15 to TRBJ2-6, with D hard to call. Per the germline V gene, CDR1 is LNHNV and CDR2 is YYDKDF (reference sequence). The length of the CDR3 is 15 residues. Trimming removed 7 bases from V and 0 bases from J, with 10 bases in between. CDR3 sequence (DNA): TGTGCCACCACACCGCAGCTCTCTGGGGCCAACGTCCTGACTTTC. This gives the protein CATTPQLSGANVLTF.